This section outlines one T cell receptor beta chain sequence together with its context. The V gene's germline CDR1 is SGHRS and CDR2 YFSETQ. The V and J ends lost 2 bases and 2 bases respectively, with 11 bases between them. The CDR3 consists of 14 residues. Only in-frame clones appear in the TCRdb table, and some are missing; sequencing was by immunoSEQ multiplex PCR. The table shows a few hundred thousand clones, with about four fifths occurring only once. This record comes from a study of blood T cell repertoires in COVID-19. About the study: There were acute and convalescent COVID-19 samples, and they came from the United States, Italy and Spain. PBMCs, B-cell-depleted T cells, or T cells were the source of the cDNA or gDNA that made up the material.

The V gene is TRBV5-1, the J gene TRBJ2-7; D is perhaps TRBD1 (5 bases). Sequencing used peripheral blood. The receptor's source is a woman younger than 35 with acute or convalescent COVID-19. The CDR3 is CASSFGHQTYEQYF. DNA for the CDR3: TGCGCCAGCAGCTTTGGACACCAGACCTACGAGCAGTACTTC.